This TCR beta chain was identified in a study of early T cells in non-severe SARS-CoV-2 infection. TCRdb reprocessed the 5' RACE reads with MiXCR, giving one entry per CDR3 protein. The sample consists of tens of thousands of distinct CDR3 sequences, about 9.1% of them appearing once. CDR3 size: 13 residues. Germline V CDR1 and CDR2: MNHNY, SVGAGI (reference sequence). V was shortened by 5 bases and J by 6 bases, with 13 bases between the two germline ends. This clonotype was counted many times. The sequenced sample consisted of whole blood. The rearrangement links TRBV6-6 to TRBJ1-1, with TRBD1 as a possible D gene (5 bases). The TCR sequence derives from an adult who was a healthcare worker with PCR-confirmed SARS-CoV-2 infection or an uninfected control (not recorded which). Written as DNA, the CDR3 is TGTGCCAGCAGTCCCGCGACAGTTTCTGAAGCTTTCTTT. It yields the protein CASSPATVSEAFF.